This entry lists 4 T cell receptor beta chains sequenced from one sample in a study of Graves' ophthalmopathy and Graves' hyperthyroidism. From RNA, the CDR3 regions of TCR beta chains were amplified and sequenced. Scientists carried out first-round RT-PCR using HTBI primers and then a second-round multiplex PCR. TCRdb fed the multiplex PCR reads into MiXCR, producing one record per CDR3 protein. The table includes 170,000 or so distinct CDR3 sequences, under 40% detected once. Sequencing was carried out using peripheral blood. The receptors come from a woman between 40 and 50 years old with Graves' ophthalmopathy.

Note on this clonotype: Given a much more abundant clone one base away, this may be a read error. This chain connects TRBV6-5 to TRBJ1-1, with D unresolved. CDR3 length equals 15 residues. CDR1 is MNHEY, CDR2 SVGAGI, per germline. DNA of the CDR3: TGTGACAGCAGTTACTCGCAGAACCAGAACACTGAAGCTTTCTTT. It is translated as CDSSYSQNQNTEAFF.

This clonotype showed up many times. The J gene is TRBJ1-2, the V gene TRBV18; D is unresolved. Trimming stripped 4 bases from V and 3 bases from J, with 9 bases between. Germline CDR1 reads KGHSH; CDR2 reads LQKENI. CDR3 length equals 13 residues. In DNA, the CDR3 is TGTGCCAGCTCACAGGGATCCGACTATGGCTACACCTTC. Its translation is CASSQGSDYGYTF. Full variable domain (missing parts from reference TRBV18 and TRBJ1-2): NAGVMQNPRHLVRRRGQEARLRCSPMKGHSHVYWYRQLPEEGLKFMVYLQKENIIDESGMPKERFSAEFPKEGPSILRIQQVVRGDSAAYFCASSQGSDYGYTFGSGTRLTVV.

There are a few counts of this clonotype. This chain uses TRBV28 with TRBJ2-7; 10 positions match TRBD1. Per the germline V gene, CDR1 is MDHEN and CDR2 is SYDVKM. The trim removed 6 bases at V and 5 bases at J, leaving 7 bases unmatched. This CDR3 region has 14 residues. CDR3 DNA sequence: TGTGCCAGCAGATCCGGGACAGGGGCCGACGAGCAGTACTTC. Translated: CASRSGTGADEQYF. Based on the CDR3 plus reference TRBV28 and TRBJ2-7, the full variable domain is DVKVTQSSRYLVKRTGEKVFLECVQDMDHENMFWYRQDPGLGLRLIYFSYDVKMKEKGDIPEGYSVSREKKERFSLILESASTNQTSMYLCASRSGTGADEQYFGPGTRLTVT.

This clonotype was counted at least ten times. This chain uses TRBV19 with TRBJ1-5; TRBD1 matches 9 bases. Germline lookup yields CDR1 LNHDA and CDR2 SQIVND (reference sequence). There are 14 residues in the CDR3. With V trimmed by 3 bases and J by 6 bases, 3 bases remained unmatched. The CDR3 nucleotides read TGTGCCAGTAGTATGGGACAGGGAAGTCAGCCCCAGCATTTT. It yields the protein CASSMGQGSQPQHF. The variable domain in full, completed from reference TRBV19 and TRBJ1-5, reads DGGITQSPKYLFRKEGQNVTLSCEQNLNHDAMYWYRQDPGQGLRLIYYSQIVNDFQKGDIAEGYSVSREKKESFPLTVTSAQKNPTAFYLCASSMGQGSQPQHFGDGTRLSIL.